The present entry profiles one T cell receptor beta chain with its context. Antigen specificity is unknown. This sample is part of a study of post-analysis software for immune sequencing data. As for the study in general: The disease courses covered relapsing-remitting, secondary progressive and progressive-relapsing multiple sclerosis.

Prepared TCR beta cDNA libraries contained unique molecular identifiers. A single record per CDR3 protein comes from TCRdb applying MiXCR to the PCR reads. The table records about 560,000 distinct CDR3 sequences, roughly 40% of them present only once. Points from the study as a whole: Roughly five TRBV segments were significantly more frequent in patients than in controls. TRBV5-6, TRBV5-1 and TRBV20-1 were among these segments. Controls had significantly higher normalized Chao1 diversity than multiple sclerosis patients.

V lost 3 bases, J lost 0 bases, and 6 bases lay in between. This CDR3 has 12 amino acids. CDR1 and CDR2 (germline): DFQATT, SNEGSKA (reference sequence). The chain joins TRBV20-1 to TRBJ2-7; no clear D. The sequence derives from a girl under 18 with multiple sclerosis. Sequences were obtained from blood. This CDR3 reads CSARGYSYEQYF. The DNA for the CDR3 is TGCAGTGCTAGGGGGTACTCCTACGAGCAGTACTTC.